This T cell receptor beta chain was profiled in a study of T-cell reconstitution after alpha-beta-depleted transplantation in children. This clonotype was detected ten times or more. Trimming removed 6 bases from V and 1 base from J, with 4 bases in between. Looked up from germline, CDR1 is MNHNS and CDR2 is SASEGT. The CDR3 length is 13 residues. A library of TCRbeta sequences, prepared with unique molecular identifiers, was generated. TCRdb analysed the PCR reads with MiXCR anew, one entry per CDR3 protein. The repertoire has around 600,000 distinct CDR3 sequences, about 11% of them found once; the top ten carry roughly 4%.

The source of this sequence is a human donor who donated a stem cell graft to a child with acute myeloid leukemia. The chain links TRBV6-1 to TRBJ2-6; D is unresolved. Sequences were derived from PBMCs from the stem cell graft donor, sampled from the stem cell graft. The CDR3, as DNA: TGTGCCAGCAGCGAATCTGGGGCCAACGTCCTGACTTTC. This sequence encodes CASSESGANVLTF.